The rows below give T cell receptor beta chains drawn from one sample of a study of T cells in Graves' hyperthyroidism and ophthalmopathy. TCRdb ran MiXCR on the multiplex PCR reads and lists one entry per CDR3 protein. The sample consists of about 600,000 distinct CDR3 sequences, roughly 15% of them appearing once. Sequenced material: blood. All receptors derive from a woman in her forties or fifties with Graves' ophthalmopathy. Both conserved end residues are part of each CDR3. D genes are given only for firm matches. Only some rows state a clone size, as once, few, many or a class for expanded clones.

CDR3 protein: CSVVRLLASEAFF; CDR3 DNA: TGCAGCGTTGTAAGGCTGTTAGCGTCTGAAGCTTTCTTT; clone size: -; D gene: -; V gene: TRBV29-1; J gene: TRBJ1-1
CDR3 protein: CASSPASAYPYNEQFF; CDR3 DNA: TGTGCCAGCAGCCCGGCTAGCGCCTATCCCTACAATGAGCAGTTCTTC; clone size: -; D gene: -; V gene: TRBV7-8; J gene: TRBJ2-1
CDR3 protein: CASSLPTGTSGTTYEQYF; CDR3 DNA: TGTGCCAGCAGTTTGCCCACCGGGACTAGCGGCACAACCTACGAGCAGTACTTC; clone size: many; D gene: TRBD2; V gene: TRBV28; J gene: TRBJ2-7
CDR3 protein: CATSRARDPPLEQYF; CDR3 DNA: TGTGCCACCAGCAGAGCGCGGGATCCCCCCCTCGAGCAGTACTTC; clone size: many; D gene: -; V gene: TRBV15; J gene: TRBJ2-7
CDR3 protein: CASSPRDGYGYTF; CDR3 DNA: TGTGCCAGCTCACCACGAGACGGCTATGGCTACACCTTC; clone size: few; D gene: -; V gene: TRBV18; J gene: TRBJ1-2
CDR3 protein: CSARRGTGGFYEQYF; CDR3 DNA: TGCAGTGCTAGACGTGGGACAGGGGGTTTCTACGAGCAGTACTTC; clone size: many; D gene: TRBD1; V gene: TRBV20-1; J gene: TRBJ2-7
CDR3 protein: CASSLRDRGLANYGYTF; CDR3 DNA: TGTGCCAGCAGTTTACGGGACAGGGGCCTTGCTAACTATGGCTACACCTTC; clone size: -; D gene: TRBD1; V gene: TRBV28; J gene: TRBJ1-2
CDR3 protein: CASSLGGLTYNEQFF; CDR3 DNA: TGTGCCAGCAGCTTAGGCGGACTAACCTACAATGAGCAGTTCTTC; clone size: many; D gene: -; V gene: TRBV7-9; J gene: TRBJ2-1
CDR3 protein: CASSPSLRVFGTQYF; CDR3 DNA: TGTGCCAGCAGTCCCTCACTCAGGGTATTTGGGACCCAGTACTTC; clone size: many; D gene: -; V gene: TRBV28; J gene: TRBJ2-5
CDR3 protein: CSAIRNEQFF; CDR3 DNA: TGCAGTGCTATTAGGAATGAGCAGTTCTTC; clone size: -; D gene: -; V gene: TRBV20-1; J gene: TRBJ2-1
CDR3 protein: CASSPRSGGGGLPQHF; CDR3 DNA: TGTGCCAGCTCACCACGCTCTGGTGGCGGTGGGTTGCCCCAGCATTTT; clone size: many; D gene: -; V gene: TRBV18; J gene: TRBJ1-5
CDR3 protein: CASSLARARGTYEQYF; CDR3 DNA: TGCGCCAGCAGCTTGGCCAGGGCTAGGGGTACCTACGAGCAGTACTTC; clone size: few; D gene: -; V gene: TRBV5-1; J gene: TRBJ2-7
CDR3 protein: CASSETATNEKLFF; CDR3 DNA: TGTGCCAGCAGCGAGACAGCAACTAATGAAAAACTGTTTTTT; clone size: many; D gene: -; V gene: TRBV11-1; J gene: TRBJ1-4
CDR3 protein: CSAREPADSGNTIYF; CDR3 DNA: TGCAGTGCTAGAGAACCGGCCGACTCTGGAAACACCATATATTTT; clone size: -; D gene: -; V gene: TRBV20-1; J gene: TRBJ1-3
CDR3 protein: CAISESPWGKNIQYF; CDR3 DNA: TGTGCCATCAGTGAGTCCCCGTGGGGCAAAAACATTCAGTACTTC; clone size: few; D gene: -; V gene: TRBV10-3; J gene: TRBJ2-4
CDR3 protein: CSATGTGGPNTEAFF; CDR3 DNA: TGCAGTGCCACCGGGACAGGGGGCCCGAACACTGAAGCTTTCTTT; clone size: -; D gene: TRBD1; V gene: TRBV20-1; J gene: TRBJ1-1
CDR3 protein: CSARPGLAGSSTDTQYF; CDR3 DNA: TGCAGTGCTAGACCCGGACTAGCGGGCTCTAGCACAGATACGCAGTATTTT; clone size: many; D gene: TRBD2; V gene: TRBV20-1; J gene: TRBJ2-3
CDR3 protein: CASSLVVYEQYF; CDR3 DNA: TGTGCCAGCAGCTTAGTGGTCTACGAGCAGTACTTC; clone size: many; D gene: -; V gene: TRBV12-3/TRBV12-4; J gene: TRBJ2-7
CDR3 protein: CASSLELGGPGELFF; CDR3 DNA: TGTGCCAGCAGCTTAGAGTTAGGGGGTCCCGGGGAGCTGTTTTTT; clone size: many; D gene: -; V gene: TRBV7-2; J gene: TRBJ2-2
CDR3 protein: CAISGGNLAKNIQYF; CDR3 DNA: TGTGCCATCAGTGGAGGCAATCTAGCCAAAAACATTCAGTACTTC; clone size: few; D gene: -; V gene: TRBV10-3; J gene: TRBJ2-4
CDR3 protein: CASSLVGGAKLFF; CDR3 DNA: TGCGCCAGCAGCTTGGTAGGGGGGGCCAAGCTGTTTTTT; clone size: -; D gene: -; V gene: TRBV5-1; J gene: TRBJ2-2
CDR3 protein: CASSHGTSVYEQYF; CDR3 DNA: TGCGCCAGCAGCCACGGGACTAGCGTCTACGAGCAGTACTTC; clone size: many; D gene: TRBD2; V gene: TRBV4-3; J gene: TRBJ2-7
CDR3 protein: CSAVGDRTQETQYF; CDR3 DNA: TGCAGTGCTGTCGGGGACAGGACCCAAGAGACCCAGTACTTC; clone size: many; D gene: TRBD1; V gene: TRBV20-1; J gene: TRBJ2-5
CDR3 protein: CSVEGLAGVSGELFF; CDR3 DNA: TGCAGCGTTGAGGGACTAGCGGGAGTCTCCGGGGAGCTGTTTTTT; clone size: -; D gene: TRBD2; V gene: TRBV20-1; J gene: TRBJ2-2
CDR3 protein: CASSASSGLTYEQYF; CDR3 DNA: TGTGCCAGCAGCGCGAGTAGCGGATTAACCTACGAGCAGTACTTC; clone size: many; D gene: -; V gene: TRBV9; J gene: TRBJ2-7
CDR3 protein: CASSFTGPYEQYF; CDR3 DNA: TGTGCCAGCAGCTTCACAGGGCCCTACGAGCAGTACTTC; clone size: many; D gene: -; V gene: TRBV7-2; J gene: TRBJ2-7
CDR3 protein: CASSLTGATSGANVLTF; CDR3 DNA: TGCGCCAGCAGCTTGACAGGGGCCACCTCTGGGGCCAACGTCCTGACTTTC; clone size: many; D gene: TRBD1; V gene: TRBV5-1; J gene: TRBJ2-6
CDR3 protein: CASSFRPSSPEQYF; CDR3 DNA: TGTGCCAGCAGTTTTAGGCCCTCTAGCCCCGAGCAGTACTTC; clone size: many; D gene: -; V gene: TRBV12-3/TRBV12-4; J gene: TRBJ2-7
CDR3 protein: CASSRGLAGEQFF; CDR3 DNA: TGTGCCAGCAGTAGGGGACTAGCGGGAGAGCAGTTCTTC; clone size: many; D gene: TRBD2; V gene: TRBV28; J gene: TRBJ2-1
CDR3 protein: CASSLVSGAETQYF; CDR3 DNA: TGCGCCAGCAGCTTGGTCTCCGGAGCTGAGACCCAGTACTTC; clone size: many; D gene: -; V gene: TRBV5-1; J gene: TRBJ2-5
CDR3 protein: CASSLGSGSGNTIYF; CDR3 DNA: TGTGCTAGCAGCTTAGGGTCAGGCTCTGGAAACACCATATATTTT; clone size: many; D gene: -; V gene: TRBV7-7; J gene: TRBJ1-3